The T cell receptor beta chain described here comes from a study of identifying expanded T cells in peripheral blood. Data came from immunoSEQ multiplex PCR; TCRdb stores just in-frame clones and leaves some out. The repertoire includes tens of thousands of clones, approximately 89% of them detected once, and approximately 3% sits in the top ten. No infections or other immune events were documented during collection. There are 15 residues in the CDR3. CDR1 is SGHAT, CDR2 FQDESV, per germline (reference sequence). Trimming removed 0 bases at V and 1 base at J, with 9 bases between. This receptor was obtained from a person aged 18 to 75 in good health. The chain uses TRBV11-1 and TRBJ2-5, with D unclear. Sequencing was carried out using blood. The CDR3, as DNA: TGTGCCAGCAGCTTAGCGGGCACCACCCAAGAGACCCAGTACTTC. The encoded protein is CASSLAGTTQETQYF.